In this sample, the clone carrying this T cell receptor (beta chain) turned up once. This sample stems from a study of blood T cell repertoires in COVID-19. Whole-study context: Spain, Italy and the United States supplied samples that represented acute and convalescent COVID-19. Sources were T cells, B-cell-depleted T cells, or PBMCs; the material itself was cDNA or gDNA.

The germline CDR1 and CDR2 sequences are ENHRY and SYGVKD. The CDR3 length is 15 residues. Trimming left V 2 bases short and J 7 bases short, with 15 bases between. Original analysis: It was from reference gene primer amplification that nucleated cell counts were estimated. The repertoire was sequenced with immunoSEQ multiplex PCR; TCRdb's copy has only in-frame clones and lacks some. V and J calls plus clone size are reproduced from that table; the DNA served to infer D and trimming. The table has about 110,000 clones, 83% seen once. Sequenced sample: peripheral blood. The gene calls are TRBV10-3 and TRBJ1-5; D gene ambiguous. This receptor was taken from a woman aged 55 to 70 with acute or convalescent COVID-19. The CDR3: CAISERVEAGQPQHF. Here the CDR3 DNA reads TGTGCCATCAGTGAGAGGGTGGAGGCCGGCCAGCCCCAGCATTTT.